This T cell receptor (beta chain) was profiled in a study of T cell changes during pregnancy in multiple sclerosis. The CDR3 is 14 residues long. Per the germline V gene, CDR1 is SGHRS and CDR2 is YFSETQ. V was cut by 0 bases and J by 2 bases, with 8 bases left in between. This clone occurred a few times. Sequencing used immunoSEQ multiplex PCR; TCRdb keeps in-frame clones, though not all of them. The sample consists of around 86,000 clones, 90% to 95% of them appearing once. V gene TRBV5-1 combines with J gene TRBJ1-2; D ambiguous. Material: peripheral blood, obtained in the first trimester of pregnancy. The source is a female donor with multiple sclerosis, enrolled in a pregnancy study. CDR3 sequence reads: CASSLEGRNYGYTF. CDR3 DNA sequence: TGCGCCAGCAGCTTGGAAGGGAGGAACTATGGCTACACCTTC.